This TCR beta chain appears in the sequencing data of a study of post-analysis software for immune sequencing data. Unique molecular identifiers were carried by the TCR beta cDNA libraries. MiXCR, applied by TCRdb to the PCR reads, yields one record per CDR3 protein. The sample shows 250,000 to 300,000 distinct CDR3 sequences, less than 40% of them seen only once. There are a few counts of this clonotype. Its target is not known. Study outcomes and limitations: There was significantly lower normalized Chao1 diversity in multiple sclerosis patients than in controls.

The source is a girl under 18 with multiple sclerosis. Sequencing was done on a sample of blood.

The CDR3 nucleotides are TGCGCCAGCAGCTTTACCCGAGGTACCGGGGAGCTGTTTTTT. Amino acids: CASSFTRGTGELFF. The chain uses TRBV5-1 and TRBJ2-2, with D unclear. The CDR3 contains 14 residues. V was trimmed by 2 bases and J by 5 bases, leaving 10 bases between them. CDR1 SGHRS and CDR2 YFSETQ come from the germline V gene.